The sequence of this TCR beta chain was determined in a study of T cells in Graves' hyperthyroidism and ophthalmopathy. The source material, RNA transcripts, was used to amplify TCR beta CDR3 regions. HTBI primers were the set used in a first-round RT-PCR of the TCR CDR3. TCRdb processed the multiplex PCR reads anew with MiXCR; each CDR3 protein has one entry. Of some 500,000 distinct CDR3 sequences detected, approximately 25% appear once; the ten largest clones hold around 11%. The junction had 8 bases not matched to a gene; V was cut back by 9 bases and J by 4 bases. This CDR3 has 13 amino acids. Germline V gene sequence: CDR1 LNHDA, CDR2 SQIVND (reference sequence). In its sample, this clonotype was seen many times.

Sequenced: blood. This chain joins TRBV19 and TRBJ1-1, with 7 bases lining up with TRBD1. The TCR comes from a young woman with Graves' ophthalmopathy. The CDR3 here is CASGTAGATEAFF. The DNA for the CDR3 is TGTGCCAGCGGGACAGCGGGCGCCACTGAAGCTTTCTTT.